These 17 T cell receptor beta chains were sequenced from one sample in a study of T cell responses to AZD1222 COVID-19 vaccine. Clones were sequenced by immunoSEQ multiplex PCR, and TCRdb holds only the in-frame ones, with some missing. This table holds approximately 180,000 clones, about nine tenths found once. The source material was peripheral blood, sampled on day 0 of AZD1222 vaccination. The receptors here all came from an adult in good health.

The V and J genes are TRBV5-1 and TRBJ2-7; D might be TRBD1 (7 bases). Between the trimmed V and J ends, which lost 3 bases and 3 bases, there was a span of 13 bases. Germline CDR1 SGHRS, CDR2 YFSETQ. The CDR3 contains 14 residues. In DNA form, the CDR3 reads TGCGCCAGCAGCTGGGGGGACAGTGACTACGAGCAGTACTTC. It yields the protein CASSWGDSDYEQYF.

The chain uses TRBV6-2 or TRBV6-3 and TRBJ2-1; 10 bases line up with TRBD2. In germline, CDR1 is MNHEY, CDR2 SVGEGT. The CDR3 totals 18 residues. Losses at the gene ends were 5 bases for V and 0 bases for J; bases not matched to a gene: 10. CDR3 sequence (DNA): TGTGCCAGCAGTGTGACTAGCGGGCAAATCCCCTCCTACAATGAGCAGTTCTTC. It yields the protein CASSVTSGQIPSYNEQFF.

This chain uses TRBV3-1 (or the pseudogene TRBV3-2) with TRBJ2-7; a possible D gene is TRBD1 (6 bases). The CDR3 runs 17 residues. From germline, CDR1 is LGHDT and CDR2 YNNKEL (reference sequence). The ends were cut back, 3 bases at V and 1 base at J, with 19 bases in the middle. The DNA of the CDR3 is TGTGCCAGCAGCCAGCAGCTACAGGGTCCCCAGTCCTACGAGCAGTACTTC. Amino acid sequence: CASSQQLQGPQSYEQYF.

The CDR3 sequence is CASSQDFRGGRTGELFF. The CDR3 DNA is TGTGCCAGCAGCCAAGATTTCCGTGGGGGGAGAACCGGGGAGCTGTTTTTT. This chain joins TRBV14 and TRBJ2-2, with D possibly matching TRBD2 (6 bases). Trimming stripped 0 bases from V and 5 bases from J, with 16 bases between. CDR3 size: 17 residues. Germline V lookup: CDR1 SGHDN, CDR2 FVKESK.

The V call is TRBV4-3, the J call TRBJ1-2, with TRBD1 matching over 7 bases. The length of the CDR3 is 17 residues. Germline V gene data show CDR1 as LGHNA and CDR2 as YSLEER. Germline trimming cut 0 bases from V and 7 bases from J; bases unmatched to any gene: 14. The chain's CDR3 is CASSQDRGTAKDSGYTF. CDR3 nucleotides: TGCGCCAGCAGCCAAGATAGAGGGACAGCAAAGGATAGTGGCTACACCTTC.

J is TRBJ2-7 and V is TRBV19, with TRBD1 matching over 9 bases. Germline values: CDR1 LNHDA, CDR2 SQIVND (reference sequence). The CDR3 contains 13 residues. V dropped 6 bases and J dropped 6; count of bases not matched to a gene: 6. CDR3 region: CASSGTGFREQYF. CDR3 coding DNA: TGTGCCAGTAGCGGGACAGGGTTTCGCGAGCAGTACTTC.

This rearrangement joins TRBV29-1 to TRBJ2-2; tentative D call: TRBD2 (7 bases). The CDR3 runs to 16 residues. The V gene's germline CDR1 is SQVTM and CDR2 ANQGSEA. The V end was cut by 4 bases, the J end by 0 bases, with 15 bases between. CDR3 residues: CSVGKGGGTNTGELFF. The CDR3 coding sequence is TGCAGCGTTGGGAAGGGCGGGGGCACGAACACCGGGGAGCTGTTTTTT.

This chain joins TRBV6-1 and TRBJ1-1, with unresolved D. V lost 3 bases to trimming and J lost 1 base, with 12 bases between them. The germline CDR1 and CDR2 sequences are MNHNS and SASEGT. The CDR3 covers 15 residues. The chain's CDR3 is CASSDVGWANTEAFF. CDR3 DNA: TGTGCCAGCAGTGATGTTGGGTGGGCGAACACTGAAGCTTTCTTT.

The chain carries TRBV7-2 and TRBJ1-4, with D unclear. V lost 3 bases, J lost 0 bases, and 8 bases lay in between. This CDR3 spans 15 amino acids. Per the germline V gene, CDR1 is SGHTA and CDR2 is FQGNSA. CDR3 in amino acids: CASSLARATNEKLFF. In DNA form, the CDR3 reads TGTGCCAGCAGCTTGGCCAGAGCAACTAATGAAAAACTGTTTTTT.

The chain carries TRBV10-3 and TRBJ1-6; D is undetermined. This CDR3 spans 16 amino acids. V was cut by 0 bases and J by 6 bases, with 12 bases left in between. The germline V gene encodes CDR1 ENHRY and CDR2 SYGVKD. The CDR3 DNA reads as TGTGCCATCAGTGAGTCTATAGGGTCGGGTAATTCACCCCTCCACTTT. Protein sequence: CAISESIGSGNSPLHF.

The V call is TRBV11-3, the J call TRBJ2-3; no reliable D call. The germline gives CDR1 SGHNT, CDR2 YENEEA. Trimming stripped 0 bases from V and 4 bases from J, with 5 bases between. The CDR3 is 13 residues long. The CDR3 here is CASSLDRSDTQYF. The CDR3 bases are TGTGCCAGCAGCTTAGATAGATCAGATACGCAGTATTTT.

As DNA, the CDR3 is TGTGCCAGCAGCGCACGACAGGGGGCGCGTGGCTACACCTTC. This sequence encodes CASSARQGARGYTF. This rearrangement joins TRBV6-5 to TRBJ1-2, with 10 positions matching TRBD1. The CDR3 loop spans 14 amino acids. The germline CDR1 and CDR2 sequences are MNHEY and SVGAGI. J was trimmed by 7 bases and V by 6 bases; bases with no gene match: 8.

CDR3 nucleotides: TGTGCCAGCAGCGCCACCCCAAGGGCGGGTGGCTACACCTTC. Translating it yields CASSATPRAGGYTF. The V call is TRBV9, the J call TRBJ1-2; D call uncertain. The V and J ends lost 3 bases and 7 bases respectively, with 16 bases between them. Germline CDR1 is SGDLS and CDR2 is YYNGEE. This CDR3 is built from 14 residues.

This clone was picked up a small number of times. The rearrangement links TRBV5-5 to TRBJ1-1, with TRBD1 identical over 9 bases. With 4 bases clipped from V and 0 bases from J, the junction kept 10 bases outside the gene matches. Germline CDR1 is SGHKS and CDR2 is YYEKEE (reference sequence). The CDR3 is 17 residues long. The CDR3 protein is CASSRRTGDLLNTEAFF. The DNA of the CDR3 is TGTGCCAGCAGCCGTCGGACAGGGGACCTCTTGAACACTGAAGCTTTCTTT.

The V gene is TRBV9, the J gene TRBJ2-1; D not certain. V lost 0 bases and J lost 5, with 9 bases in between. CDR3 length: 14 residues. Germline V gives CDR1 SGDLS, CDR2 YYNGEE. CDR3 coding DNA: TGTGCCAGCAGCGTAGCAAATCTGGACAATGAGCAGTTCTTC. Amino acids: CASSVANLDNEQFF.

The chain couples TRBV6-5 to TRBJ2-7; D is possibly TRBD1 (6 bases). This CDR3 spans 13 amino acids. Germline assignment: CDR1 MNHEY and CDR2 SVGAGI. V shed 8 bases and J shed 0 bases, with 11 bases lying between them. In DNA form, the CDR3 reads TGTGCCAGCGCCAGGGGCCTCTCCTACGAGCAGTACTTC. It translates to CASARGLSYEQYF.

The V and J genes are TRBV5-1 and TRBJ1-6; 7 bases are shared with TRBD1. Germline V gene lookup returns CDR1 SGHRS and CDR2 YFSETQ. V trimming: 4 bases; J trimming: 10 bases; junction bases outside the gene matches: 8. This CDR3 is 14 amino acids long. The DNA for the CDR3 is TGCGCCAGCAGCCCGGAAGGGGGCCGATCACCCCTCCACTTT. Its protein is CASSPEGGRSPLHF.